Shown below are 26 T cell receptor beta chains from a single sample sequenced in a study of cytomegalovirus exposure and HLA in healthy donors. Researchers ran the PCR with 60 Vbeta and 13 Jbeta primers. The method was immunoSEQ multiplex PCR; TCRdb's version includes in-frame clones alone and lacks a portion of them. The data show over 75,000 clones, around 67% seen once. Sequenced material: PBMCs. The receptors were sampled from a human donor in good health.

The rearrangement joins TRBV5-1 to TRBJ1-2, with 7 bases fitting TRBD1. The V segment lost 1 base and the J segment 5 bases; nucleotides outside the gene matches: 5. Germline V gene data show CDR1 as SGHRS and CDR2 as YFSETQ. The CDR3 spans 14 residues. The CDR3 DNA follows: TGCGCCAGCAGCTTGACAGGGGAAGGATATGGCTACACCTTC. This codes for CASSLTGEGYGYTF. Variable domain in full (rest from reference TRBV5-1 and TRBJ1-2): KAGVTQTPRYLIKTRGQQVTLSCSPISGHRSVSWYQQTPGQGLQFLFEYFSETQRNKGNFPGRFSGRQFSNSRSEMNVSTLELGDSALYLCASSLTGEGYGYTFGSGTRLTVV.

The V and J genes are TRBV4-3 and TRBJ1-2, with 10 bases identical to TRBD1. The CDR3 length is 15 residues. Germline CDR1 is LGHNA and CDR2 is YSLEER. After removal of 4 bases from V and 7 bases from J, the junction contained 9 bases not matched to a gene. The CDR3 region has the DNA TGCGCCAGCAGCCCACGGACAGGGGGGATCGGTGGCTACACCTTC. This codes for CASSPRTGGIGGYTF.

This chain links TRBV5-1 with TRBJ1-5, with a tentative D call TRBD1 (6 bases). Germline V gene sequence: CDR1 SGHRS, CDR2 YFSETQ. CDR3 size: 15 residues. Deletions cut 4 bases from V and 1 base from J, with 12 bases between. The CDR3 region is CASSPQGGSNQPQHF. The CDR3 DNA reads TGCGCCAGCAGCCCCCAAGGGGGAAGCAATCAGCCCCAGCATTTT.

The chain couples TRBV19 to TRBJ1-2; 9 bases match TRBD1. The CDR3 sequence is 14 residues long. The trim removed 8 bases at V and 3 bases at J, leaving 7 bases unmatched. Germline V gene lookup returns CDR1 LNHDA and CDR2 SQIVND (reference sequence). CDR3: CASGQGTIDYGYTF. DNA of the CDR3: TGTGCCAGTGGACAGGGGACGATTGACTATGGCTACACCTTC.

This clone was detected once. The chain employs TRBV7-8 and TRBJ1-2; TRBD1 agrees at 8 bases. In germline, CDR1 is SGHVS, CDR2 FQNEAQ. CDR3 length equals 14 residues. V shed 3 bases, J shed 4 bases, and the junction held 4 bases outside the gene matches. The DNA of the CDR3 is TGTGCCAGCAGCTTCGGACAGGGAGTCTATGGCTACACCTTC. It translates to CASSFGQGVYGYTF.

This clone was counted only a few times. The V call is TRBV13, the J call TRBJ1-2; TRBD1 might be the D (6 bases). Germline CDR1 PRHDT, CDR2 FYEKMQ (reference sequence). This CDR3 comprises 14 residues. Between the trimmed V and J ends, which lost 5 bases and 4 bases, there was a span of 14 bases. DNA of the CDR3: TGTGCCAGCAGCCGCGGACAGTCCGGCTATGGCTACACCTTC. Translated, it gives CASSRGQSGYGYTF.

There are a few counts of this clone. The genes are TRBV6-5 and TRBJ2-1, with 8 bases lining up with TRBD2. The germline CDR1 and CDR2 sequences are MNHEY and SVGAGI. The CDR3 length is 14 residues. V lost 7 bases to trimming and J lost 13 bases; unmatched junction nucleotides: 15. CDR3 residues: CASTPGLAGTGQFF. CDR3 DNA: TGTGCCAGCACCCCCGGACTAGCCGGGACGGGACAGTTCTTC.

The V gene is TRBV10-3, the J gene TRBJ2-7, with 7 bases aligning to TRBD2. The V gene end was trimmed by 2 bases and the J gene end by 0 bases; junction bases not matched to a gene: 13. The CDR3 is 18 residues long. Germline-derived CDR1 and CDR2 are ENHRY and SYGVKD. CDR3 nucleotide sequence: TGTGCCATCAGTGAGGGGCTCGTGGAGCGGGACCACTCCTACGAGCAGTACTTC. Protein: CAISEGLVERDHSYEQYF.

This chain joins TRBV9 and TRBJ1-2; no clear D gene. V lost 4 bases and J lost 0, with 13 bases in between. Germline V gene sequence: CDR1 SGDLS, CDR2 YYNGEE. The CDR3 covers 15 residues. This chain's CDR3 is CASSPRWGANYGYTF. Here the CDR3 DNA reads TGTGCCAGCAGCCCGAGGTGGGGAGCTAACTATGGCTACACCTTC.

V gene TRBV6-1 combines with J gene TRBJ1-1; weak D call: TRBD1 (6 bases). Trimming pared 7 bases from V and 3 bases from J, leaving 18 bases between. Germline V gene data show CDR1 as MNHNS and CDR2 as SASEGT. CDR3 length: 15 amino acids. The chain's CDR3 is CASTPSAGGYTEAFF. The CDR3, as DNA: TGTGCCAGCACCCCCTCGGCGGGGGGCTACACTGAAGCTTTCTTT.

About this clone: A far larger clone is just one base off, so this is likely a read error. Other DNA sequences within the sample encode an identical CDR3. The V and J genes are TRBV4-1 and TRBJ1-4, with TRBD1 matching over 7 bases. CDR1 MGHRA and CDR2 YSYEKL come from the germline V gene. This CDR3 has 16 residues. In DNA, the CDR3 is TGCGCCAGCAGCCAAGATAGGTACAGGGGAAATGAAAAGCTGTTTTTT. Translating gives CASSQDRYRGNEKLFF.

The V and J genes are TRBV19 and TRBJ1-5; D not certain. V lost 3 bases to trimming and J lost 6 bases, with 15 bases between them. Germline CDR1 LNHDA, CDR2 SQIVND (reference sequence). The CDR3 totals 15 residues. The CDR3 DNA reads TGTGCCAGTAGTATTTCCCCCCCAGGTCCTCAGCCCCAGCATTTT. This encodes CASSISPPGPQPQHF.

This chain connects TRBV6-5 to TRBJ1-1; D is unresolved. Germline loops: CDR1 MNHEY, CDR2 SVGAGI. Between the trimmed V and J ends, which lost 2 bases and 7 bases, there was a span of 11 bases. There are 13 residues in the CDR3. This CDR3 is CASSYGQELEAFF. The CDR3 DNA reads TGTGCCAGCAGTTACGGGCAAGAACTTGAAGCTTTCTTT.

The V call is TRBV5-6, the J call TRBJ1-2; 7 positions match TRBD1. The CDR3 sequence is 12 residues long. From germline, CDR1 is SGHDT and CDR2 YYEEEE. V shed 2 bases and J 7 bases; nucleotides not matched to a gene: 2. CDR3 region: CASSFDRAGYTF. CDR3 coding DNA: TGTGCCAGCAGCTTCGACAGGGCTGGCTACACCTTC.

CDR3 nucleotides: TGTGCCAGCAGCCTGGGACAGGGGGGTAGTGAAAAACTGTTTTTT. This codes for CASSLGQGGSEKLFF. The chain combines TRBV5-5 with TRBJ1-4; 11 nucleotides align to TRBD1. Unmatched junction bases numbered 6, after V lost 4 bases and J lost 7 bases. Germline CDR1 and CDR2: SGHKS and YYEKEE (reference sequence). The CDR3 runs 15 residues.

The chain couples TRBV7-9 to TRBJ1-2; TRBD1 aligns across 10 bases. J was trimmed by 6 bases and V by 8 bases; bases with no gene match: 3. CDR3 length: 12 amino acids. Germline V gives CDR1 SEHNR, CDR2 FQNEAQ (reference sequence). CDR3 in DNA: TGTGCCAGCGGGACAGGGGTCCATGGCTACACCTTC. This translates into CASGTGVHGYTF.

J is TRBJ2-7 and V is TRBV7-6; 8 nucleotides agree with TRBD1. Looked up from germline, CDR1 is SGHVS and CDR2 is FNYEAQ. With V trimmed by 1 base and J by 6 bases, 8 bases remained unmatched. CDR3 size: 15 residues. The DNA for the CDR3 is TGTGCCAGCAGCTTAGGGTTGTCAGGGGGCCGCGAGCAGTACTTC. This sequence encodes CASSLGLSGGREQYF.

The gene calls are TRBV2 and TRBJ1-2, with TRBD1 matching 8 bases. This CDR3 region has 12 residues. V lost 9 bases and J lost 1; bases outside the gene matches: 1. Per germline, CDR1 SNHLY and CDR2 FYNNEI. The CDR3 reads CASGQGNYGYTF. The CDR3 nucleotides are TGTGCCAGTGGACAGGGTAACTATGGCTACACCTTC.

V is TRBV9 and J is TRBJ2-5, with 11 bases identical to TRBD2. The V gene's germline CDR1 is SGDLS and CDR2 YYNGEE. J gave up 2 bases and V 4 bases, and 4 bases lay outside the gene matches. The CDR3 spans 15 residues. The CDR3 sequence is CASSLGTSGQETQYF. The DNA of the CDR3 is TGTGCCAGCAGCTTAGGGACTAGCGGACAAGAGACCCAGTACTTC. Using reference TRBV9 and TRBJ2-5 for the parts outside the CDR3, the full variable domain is DSGVTQTPKHLITATGQRVTLRCSPRSGDLSVYWYQQSLDQGLQFLIQYYNGEERAKGNILERFSAQQFPDLHSELNLSSLELGDSALYFCASSLGTSGQETQYFGPGTRLLVL.

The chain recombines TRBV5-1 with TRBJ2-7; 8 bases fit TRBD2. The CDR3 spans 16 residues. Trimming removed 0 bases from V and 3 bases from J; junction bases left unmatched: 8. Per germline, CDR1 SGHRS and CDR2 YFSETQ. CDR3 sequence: CASSLAGFGGDYEQYF. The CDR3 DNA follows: TGCGCCAGCAGCTTGGCCGGGTTCGGGGGGGACTACGAGCAGTACTTC.

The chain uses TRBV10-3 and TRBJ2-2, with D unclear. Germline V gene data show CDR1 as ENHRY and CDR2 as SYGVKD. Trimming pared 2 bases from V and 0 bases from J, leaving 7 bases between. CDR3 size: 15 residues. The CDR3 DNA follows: TGTGCCATCAGTGAGCAGCGAGCGAACACCGGGGAGCTGTTTTTT. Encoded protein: CAISEQRANTGELFF.

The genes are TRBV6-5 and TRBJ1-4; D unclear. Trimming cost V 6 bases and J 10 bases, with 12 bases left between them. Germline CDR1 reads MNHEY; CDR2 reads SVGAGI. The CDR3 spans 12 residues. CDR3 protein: CASSRGPGKLFF. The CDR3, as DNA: TGTGCCAGCAGCCGAGGTCCCGGAAAACTGTTTTTT.

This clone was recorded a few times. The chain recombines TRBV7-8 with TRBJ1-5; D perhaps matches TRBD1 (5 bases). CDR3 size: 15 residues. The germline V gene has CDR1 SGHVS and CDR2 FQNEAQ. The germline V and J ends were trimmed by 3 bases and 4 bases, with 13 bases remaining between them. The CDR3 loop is CASSLWGEANQPQHF. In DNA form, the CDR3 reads TGTGCCAGCAGCTTGTGGGGGGAGGCGAATCAGCCCCAGCATTTT.

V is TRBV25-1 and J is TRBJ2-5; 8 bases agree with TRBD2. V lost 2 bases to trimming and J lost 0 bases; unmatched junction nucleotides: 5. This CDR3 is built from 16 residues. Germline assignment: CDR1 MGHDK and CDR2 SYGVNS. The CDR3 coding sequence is TGTGCCAGCAGTGAAGGTAGCGGGGCGTACCAAGAGACCCAGTACTTC. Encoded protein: CASSEGSGAYQETQYF. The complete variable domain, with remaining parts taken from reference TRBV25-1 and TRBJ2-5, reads EADIYQTPRYLVIGTGKKITLECSQTMGHDKMYWYQQDPGMELHLIHYSYGVNSTEKGDLSSESTVSRIRTEHFPLTLESARPSHTSQYLCASSEGSGAYQETQYFGPGTRLLVL.

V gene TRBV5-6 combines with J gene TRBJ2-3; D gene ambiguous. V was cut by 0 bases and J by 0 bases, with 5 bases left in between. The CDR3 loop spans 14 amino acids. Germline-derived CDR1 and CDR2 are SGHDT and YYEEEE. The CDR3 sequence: CASSLVPSTDTQYF. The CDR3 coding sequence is TGTGCCAGCAGCTTGGTCCCTAGCACAGATACGCAGTATTTT. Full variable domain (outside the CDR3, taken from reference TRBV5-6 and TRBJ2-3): DAGVTQSPTHLIKTRGQQVTLRCSPKSGHDTVSWYQQALGQGPQFIFQYYEEEERQRGNFPDRFSGHQFPNYSSELNVNALLLGDSALYLCASSLVPSTDTQYFGPGTRLTVL.

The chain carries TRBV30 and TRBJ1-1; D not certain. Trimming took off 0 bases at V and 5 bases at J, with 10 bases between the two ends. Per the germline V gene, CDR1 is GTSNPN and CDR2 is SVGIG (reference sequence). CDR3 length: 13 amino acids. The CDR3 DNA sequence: TGTGCCTGGAGTGTAGATCGCGAAACTGAAGCTTTCTTT. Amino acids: CAWSVDRETEAFF.